This entry concerns a single T cell receptor (beta chain). As yet, its antigen is unknown. The record originates from a study of cytomegalovirus exposure and HLA in healthy donors. Study observations and caveats: Some TCR beta chains (more than 150 of them) were listed as cytomegalovirus-associated. TCR beta sequences reportedly predicted most subjects' HLA-A and HLA-B alleles accurately. V segments that were indistinguishable, TRBV6-2 and TRBV6-3 among them, were omitted from analysis.

Use of 60 Vbeta and 13 Jbeta primers characterized the PCR. Repertoires were generated with immunoSEQ multiplex PCR, while TCRdb's copy carries only in-frame clones and drops some. This table holds more than 95,000 clones, roughly 80% found once. CDR1 is MNHEY, CDR2 SMNVEV, per germline (reference sequence). Trimming removed 2 bases at V and 6 bases at J, with 13 bases between. This CDR3 comprises 15 residues. The chain combines TRBV27 with TRBJ2-2, with D tentatively TRBD2 (6 bases). Material: PBMCs. This clonotype originated in a woman in her 40s in good health and CMV-seronegative. DNA of the CDR3: TGTGCCAGCAGTTTAGGAGGGTTCGGGTCCGGGGAGCTGTTTTTT. This gives the protein CASSLGGFGSGELFF.